A selection of T cell receptor beta chains follows, all from one sample in a study of blood T cell repertoires in COVID-19. Using immunoSEQ multiplex PCR, the repertoire was profiled, and TCRdb retains in-frame clones only, with some absent. The sample includes 250,000 to 350,000 clones, 90% of them seen just once. Sequencing was carried out using peripheral blood. These receptors all come from a young woman with COVID-19, enrolled during active disease. The CDR3 runs from the conserved cysteine through the conserved F or W. A D gene is named only where the DNA matches it firmly. Only part of the rows carry a size: once, few, many, or a class if the clone is expanded.

CDR3aa	CDR3nt	d_gene	v_gene	abundance	len	j_gene
CASSQDNTGQPQHF	TGTGCCAGCAGCCAAGATAATACAGGGCAGCCCCAGCATTTT	NA	TRBV3-1/TRBV3-2	NA	14	TRBJ1-5
CASTPGQGKNIQYF	TGTGCCAGTACCCCCGGACAGGGTAAAAACATTCAGTACTTC	TRBD1	TRBV19	NA	14	TRBJ2-4
CASSQGAGTEAFF	TGTGCCAGCAGCCAGGGGGCTGGCACTGAAGCTTTCTTT	NA	TRBV3-1/TRBV3-2	NA	13	TRBJ1-1
CASHKLGQGRTEAFF	TGTGCCAGCCATAAACTGGGACAGGGTCGGACTGAAGCTTTCTTT	TRBD1	TRBV19	NA	15	TRBJ1-1
CASRSDGSAREAFF	TGTGCCAGCAGATCGGACGGGAGCGCCCGTGAAGCTTTCTTT	NA	TRBV2	NA	14	TRBJ1-1
CASTNLGQLNEKLFF	TGTGCCAGCACCAACCTGGGACAGCTGAATGAAAAACTGTTTTTT	TRBD1	TRBV2	few	15	TRBJ1-4
CASSYGSPAGAFF	TGTGCCAGCAGTTACGGGAGCCCAGCGGGCGCTTTCTTT	NA	TRBV6-5	NA	13	TRBJ1-1
CASSERATNEKLFF	TGTGCCAGCAGTGAACGAGCAACTAATGAAAAACTGTTTTTT	NA	TRBV6-1	NA	14	TRBJ1-4
CASSLARSAGNTIYF	TGTGCCAGCAGCTTAGCCAGGTCCGCTGGAAACACCATATATTTT	NA	TRBV11-2	NA	15	TRBJ1-3
CASSLAIPGDTEAFF	TGCGCCAGCAGCCTGGCAATCCCTGGAGACACTGAAGCTTTCTTT	NA	TRBV5-1	NA	15	TRBJ1-1
CASSFGTPSSYEQYF	TGTGCCAGCAGCTTTGGAACACCCAGCTCCTACGAGCAGTACTTC	NA	TRBV12-1	NA	15	TRBJ2-7
CASTPGQGGGSNQPQHF	TGTGCCAGCACTCCGGGACAGGGGGGTGGAAGCAATCAGCCCCAGCATTTT	TRBD1	TRBV10-3	NA	17	TRBJ1-5
CATRPLTGTGVYNGYTF	TGTGCCACCAGGCCACTCACAGGGACAGGGGTGTATAATGGCTACACCTTC	TRBD1	TRBV15	NA	17	TRBJ1-2
CAWNQEGYEQYF	TGTGCCTGGAATCAGGAGGGCTACGAGCAGTACTTC	NA	TRBV30	NA	12	TRBJ2-7
CASSVVTLRGSDEQFF	TGTGCCAGCAGCGTAGTTACGCTTCGGGGTAGTGATGAGCAGTTCTTC	NA	TRBV9	NA	16	TRBJ2-1
CASSPGTESNYGYTF	TGTGCCAGCTCTCCCGGGACAGAATCTAACTATGGCTACACCTTC	TRBD1	TRBV18	NA	15	TRBJ1-2
CASSNGLAGLTDTQYF	TGTGCCAGCAGCAACGGACTAGCGGGGCTCACAGATACGCAGTATTTT	TRBD2	TRBV7-9	NA	16	TRBJ2-3
CSVEGVLGNTEAFF	TGCAGCGTTGAAGGGGTTCTAGGGAACACTGAAGCTTTCTTT	NA	TRBV29-1	NA	14	TRBJ1-1
CASSQGVSGWHEQFF	TGTGCCAGCAGCCAAGGGGTCTCAGGGTGGCATGAGCAGTTCTTC	NA	TRBV16	NA	15	TRBJ2-1
CAWSRERYSYEQYF	TGTGCCTGGAGTAGAGAGCGGTACTCCTACGAGCAGTACTTC	NA	TRBV30	NA	14	TRBJ2-7
CASSDRDRISSYGYTF	TGCGCCAGCAGCGACCGGGACAGGATATCTTCATATGGCTACACCTTC	TRBD1	TRBV5-1	NA	16	TRBJ1-2
CAISESANTEAFF	TGTGCCATCAGTGAGTCGGCCAACACTGAAGCTTTCTTT	NA	TRBV10-3	few	13	TRBJ1-1
CASSLAGVTGITEAFF	TGTGCCAGCAGCTTAGCGGGGGTCACAGGGATAACTGAAGCTTTCTTT	NA	TRBV7-2	NA	16	TRBJ1-1
CASSIDYGGPEAFF	TGTGCCAGTAGTATAGATTATGGAGGGCCTGAAGCTTTCTTT	NA	TRBV19	NA	14	TRBJ1-1
CASSPGQLYGYTF	TGTGCCAGCAGCCCCGGACAGCTCTATGGCTACACCTTC	NA	TRBV12-3/TRBV12-4	NA	13	TRBJ1-2
CSANRVEQYF	TGCAGTGCTAACCGGGTCGAGCAGTACTTC	NA	TRBV20-1	NA	10	TRBJ2-7
CASSHTGTGAHEQYF	TGTGCCAGCAGCCATACCGGGACAGGGGCCCACGAGCAGTACTTC	TRBD1	TRBV3-1/TRBV3-2	NA	15	TRBJ2-7
CSAQQGGYEKLFF	TGCAGCGCCCAACAGGGGGGTTATGAAAAACTGTTTTTT	TRBD1	TRBV29-1	NA	13	TRBJ1-4
CASSGPDRLYEQYF	TGTGCCAGCAGTGGACCTGACAGGCTCTACGAGCAGTACTTC	NA	TRBV2	NA	14	TRBJ2-7
CASTSRGLAGIEQFF	TGTGCCAGCACCTCAAGGGGACTAGCGGGAATTGAGCAGTTCTTC	TRBD2	TRBV6-5	NA	15	TRBJ2-1
CASSDPESGLTDTQYF	TGTGCCAGCAGCGACCCCGAGAGCGGGCTCACAGATACGCAGTATTTT	NA	TRBV9	NA	16	TRBJ2-3
CASSSYFQGESYGYTF	TGTGCCAGCAGCTCTTATTTTCAGGGGGAGAGCTATGGCTACACCTTC	TRBD1	TRBV7-3	once	16	TRBJ1-2
CASSQIAGPTEAFF	TGTGCCAGCAGCCAAATTGCAGGGCCGACTGAAGCTTTCTTT	NA	TRBV11-2	NA	14	TRBJ1-1
CASTYSAGQGSRSEQFF	TGTGCCAGTACCTATTCTGCGGGACAGGGGTCCCGTAGTGAGCAGTTCTTC	TRBD1	TRBV19	NA	17	TRBJ2-1
CSGHGDTGELFF	TGCAGCGGACACGGGGACACCGGGGAGCTGTTTTTT	NA	TRBV29-1	NA	12	TRBJ2-2
CASSPLGTGDPEAFF	TGTGCCAGCAGTCCCCTCGGGACAGGGGACCCTGAAGCTTTCTTT	TRBD1	TRBV28	NA	15	TRBJ1-1
CASPLRFSGDEIFRNSPLHF	TGTGCCAGCCCTCTCCGATTCTCGGGGGACGAAATATTTAGGAATTCACCCCTCCACTTT	NA	TRBV14	NA	20	TRBJ1-6
CASSPRTGDQPQHF	TGTGCCAGCTCACCACGGACAGGGGATCAGCCCCAGCATTTT	TRBD1	TRBV18	few	14	TRBJ1-5
CASSPPGDSYSGNTIYF	TGTGCCAGCAGCCCCCCGGGGGACAGTTATTCTGGAAACACCATATATTTT	TRBD1	TRBV3-1/TRBV3-2	NA	17	TRBJ1-3
CASSLTGAGEKLFF	TGTGCCAGCAGCTTGACAGGGGCTGGGGAAAAACTGTTTTTT	TRBD1	TRBV28	NA	14	TRBJ1-4
CASSPGGLGSSGNTIYF	TGTGCCAGCTCACCCGGAGGTCTGGGCAGCTCTGGAAACACCATATATTTT	NA	TRBV18	NA	17	TRBJ1-3
CASSAGLAIHNEQFF	TGCGCCAGCAGCGCGGGACTAGCGATCCACAATGAGCAGTTCTTC	TRBD2	TRBV5-1	NA	15	TRBJ2-1
CASSASIGELFF	TGTGCCAGTAGTGCTAGTATCGGGGAGCTGTTTTTT	NA	TRBV19	NA	12	TRBJ2-2
CASSSPRLLGSYNEQFF	TGTGCCAGCAGTTCTCCCCGGCTACTAGGCTCCTACAATGAGCAGTTCTTC	NA	TRBV28	NA	17	TRBJ2-1
CASSYSTTGGGYGYTF	TGTGCCAGCAGTTACTCGACGACAGGGGGCGGCTATGGCTACACCTTC	TRBD1	TRBV6-6	NA	16	TRBJ1-2
CASSLNRGVGETQYF	TGCGCCAGCAGCTTGAACAGGGGCGTGGGAGAGACCCAGTACTTC	TRBD1	TRBV5-1	NA	15	TRBJ2-5
CASSSQTGDPYEQYF	TGTGCCAGCAGCTCACAGACAGGGGATCCCTACGAGCAGTACTTC	TRBD1	TRBV7-8	NA	15	TRBJ2-7